This TCR beta chain was captured by sequencing in a study of blood T cell repertoires in COVID-19. Looking at the study overall: Donors in the United States, Italy and Spain gave samples during acute or convalescent COVID-19.

Many counts were recorded for this clone. V dropped 2 bases and J dropped 4; count of bases not matched to a gene: 5. Germline CDR1 LNHDA, CDR2 SQIVND (reference sequence). The CDR3 extends over 16 amino acids. Libraries were prepared by immunoSEQ multiplex PCR; TCRdb keeps only in-frame clonotypes and omits some of them. The sample consists of about 200,000 clones, around 82% of them appearing once. The V call is TRBV19, the J call TRBJ2-1; 10 bases line up with TRBD2. The clonotype comes from a man between 35 and 55 years old who had recovered from COVID-19. The sample comprised PBMCs or T cells enriched from blood (not recorded which). This CDR3 reads CASSISGLAKYNEQFF. The CDR3 DNA reads as TGTGCCAGTAGTATATCGGGACTAGCGAAATACAATGAGCAGTTCTTC.